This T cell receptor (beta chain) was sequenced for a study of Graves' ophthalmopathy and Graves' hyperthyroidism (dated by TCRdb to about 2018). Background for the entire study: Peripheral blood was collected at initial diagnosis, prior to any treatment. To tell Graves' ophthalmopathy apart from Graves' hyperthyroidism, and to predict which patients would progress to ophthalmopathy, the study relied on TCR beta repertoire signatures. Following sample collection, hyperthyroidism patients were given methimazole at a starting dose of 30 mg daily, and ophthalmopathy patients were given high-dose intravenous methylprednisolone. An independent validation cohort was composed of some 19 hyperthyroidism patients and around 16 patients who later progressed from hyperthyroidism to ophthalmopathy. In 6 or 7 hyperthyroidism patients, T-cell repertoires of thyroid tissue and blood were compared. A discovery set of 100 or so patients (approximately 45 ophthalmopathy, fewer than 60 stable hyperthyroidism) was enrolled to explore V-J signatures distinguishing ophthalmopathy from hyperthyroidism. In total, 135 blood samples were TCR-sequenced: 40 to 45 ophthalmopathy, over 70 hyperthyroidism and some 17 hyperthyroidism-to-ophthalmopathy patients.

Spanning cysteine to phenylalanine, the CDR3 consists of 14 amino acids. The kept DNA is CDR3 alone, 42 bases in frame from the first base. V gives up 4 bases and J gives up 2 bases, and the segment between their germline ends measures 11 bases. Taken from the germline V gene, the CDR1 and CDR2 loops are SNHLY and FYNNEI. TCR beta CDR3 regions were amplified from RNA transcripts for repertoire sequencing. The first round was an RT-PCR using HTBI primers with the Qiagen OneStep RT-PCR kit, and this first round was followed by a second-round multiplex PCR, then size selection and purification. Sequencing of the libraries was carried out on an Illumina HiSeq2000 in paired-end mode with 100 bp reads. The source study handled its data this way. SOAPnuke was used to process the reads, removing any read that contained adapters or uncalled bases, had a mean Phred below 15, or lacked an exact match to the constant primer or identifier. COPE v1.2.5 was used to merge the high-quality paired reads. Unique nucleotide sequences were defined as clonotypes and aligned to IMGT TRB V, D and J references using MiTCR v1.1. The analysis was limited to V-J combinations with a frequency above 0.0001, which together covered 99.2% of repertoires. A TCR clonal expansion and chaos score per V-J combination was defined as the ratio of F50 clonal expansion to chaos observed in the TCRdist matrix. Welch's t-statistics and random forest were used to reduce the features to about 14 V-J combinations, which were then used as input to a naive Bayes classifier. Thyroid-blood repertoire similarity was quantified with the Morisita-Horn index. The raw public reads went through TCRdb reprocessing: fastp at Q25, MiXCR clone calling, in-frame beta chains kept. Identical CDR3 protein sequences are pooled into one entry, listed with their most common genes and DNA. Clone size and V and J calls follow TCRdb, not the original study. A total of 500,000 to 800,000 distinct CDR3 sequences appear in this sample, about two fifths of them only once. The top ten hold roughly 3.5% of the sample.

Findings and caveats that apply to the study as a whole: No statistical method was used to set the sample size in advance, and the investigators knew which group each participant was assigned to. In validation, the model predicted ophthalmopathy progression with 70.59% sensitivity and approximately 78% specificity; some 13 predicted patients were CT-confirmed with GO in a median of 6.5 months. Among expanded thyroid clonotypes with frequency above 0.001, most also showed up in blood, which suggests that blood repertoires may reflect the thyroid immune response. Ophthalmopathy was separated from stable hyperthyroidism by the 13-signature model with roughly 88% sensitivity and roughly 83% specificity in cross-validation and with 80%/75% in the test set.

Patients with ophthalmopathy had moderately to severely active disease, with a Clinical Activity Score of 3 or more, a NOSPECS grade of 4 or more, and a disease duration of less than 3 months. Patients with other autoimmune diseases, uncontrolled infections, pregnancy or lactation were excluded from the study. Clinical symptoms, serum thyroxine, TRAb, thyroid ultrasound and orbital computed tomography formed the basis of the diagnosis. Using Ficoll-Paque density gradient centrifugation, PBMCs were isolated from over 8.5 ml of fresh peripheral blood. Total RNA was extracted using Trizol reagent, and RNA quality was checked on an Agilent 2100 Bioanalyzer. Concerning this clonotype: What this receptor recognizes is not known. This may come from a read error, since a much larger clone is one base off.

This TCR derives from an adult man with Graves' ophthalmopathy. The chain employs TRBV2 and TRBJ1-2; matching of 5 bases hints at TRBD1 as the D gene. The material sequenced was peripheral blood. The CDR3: CASSGTGENYGYTF. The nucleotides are TGTGCCAGCAGTGGAACAGGAGAGAACTATGGCTACACCTTC.